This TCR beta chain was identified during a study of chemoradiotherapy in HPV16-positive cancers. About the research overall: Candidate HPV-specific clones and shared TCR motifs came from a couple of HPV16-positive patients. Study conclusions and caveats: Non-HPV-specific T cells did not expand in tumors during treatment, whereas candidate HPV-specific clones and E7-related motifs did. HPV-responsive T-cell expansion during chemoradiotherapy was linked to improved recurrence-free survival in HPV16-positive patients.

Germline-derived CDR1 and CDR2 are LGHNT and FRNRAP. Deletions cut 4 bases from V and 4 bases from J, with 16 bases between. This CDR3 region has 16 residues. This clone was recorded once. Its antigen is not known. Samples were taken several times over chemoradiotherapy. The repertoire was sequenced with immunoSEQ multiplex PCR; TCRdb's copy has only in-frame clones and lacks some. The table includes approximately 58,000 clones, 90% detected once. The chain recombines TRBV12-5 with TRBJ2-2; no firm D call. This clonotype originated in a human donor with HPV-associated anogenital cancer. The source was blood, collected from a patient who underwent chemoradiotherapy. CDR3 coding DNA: TGTGCTAGTGGTTCTGACATTCGGGTCGGCACCGGGGAGCTGTTTTTT. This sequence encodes CASGSDIRVGTGELFF.